These 17 T cell receptor beta chains originate from one sample sequenced in a study of cytomegalovirus exposure and HLA in healthy donors. The PCR used 60 Vbeta and 13 Jbeta primers. Assay: immunoSEQ multiplex PCR; the TCRdb copy retains only in-frame clones and omits some. The sample lists about 140,000 clones, roughly 80% occurring once. Sequencing was performed on PBMCs. The source of these receptors is a female donor in good health and CMV-seronegative.

The V gene is TRBV5-1, the J gene TRBJ1-1, with 9 nucleotides matching TRBD1. The J segment lost 4 bases and the V segment lost 4 bases, leaving 8 bases of the junction unmatched. CDR3 length equals 15 residues. In germline, CDR1 is SGHRS, CDR2 YFSETQ. Here the CDR3 reads CASSESTGGGTEAFF. Written as DNA, the CDR3 is TGCGCCAGCAGCGAGTCGACAGGGGGGGGCACTGAAGCTTTCTTT.

The chain recombines TRBV2 with TRBJ1-2, with 7 bases lining up with TRBD1. Germline trimming cut 2 bases from V and 6 bases from J; bases unmatched to any gene: 3. Germline values: CDR1 SNHLY, CDR2 FYNNEI. CDR3 length: 13 residues. CDR3 sequence reads: CASSERQGDGYTF. The CDR3, as DNA: TGTGCCAGCAGTGAACGGCAGGGGGATGGCTACACCTTC.

J is TRBJ1-5 and V is TRBV5-5; possible D gene TRBD1, 5 bases. V dropped 4 bases and J dropped 2 bases, with 13 bases sitting between them. The CDR3 extends over 15 amino acids. Germline CDR1 is SGHKS and CDR2 is YYEKEE (reference sequence). The CDR3 bases are TGTGCCAGCAGCGCTGGGGCAGGAGGCAATCAGCCCCAGCATTTT. This encodes CASSAGAGGNQPQHF.

About this clone itself: Other nucleotide sequences in the sample specify the same CDR3. The chain carries TRBV28 and TRBJ2-5; weak D call: TRBD2 (5 bases). The V end lost 3 bases, the J end lost 1 base, and 12 bases lay between the germline ends. Germline V gives CDR1 MDHEN, CDR2 SYDVKM. This CDR3 comprises 15 residues. In DNA form, the CDR3 reads TGTGCCAGCAGTTTCAAGGGAGCATTCCAAGAGACCCAGTACTTC. This codes for CASSFKGAFQETQYF.

This clone was seen more than once but under ten times. V usage is TRBV5-6 and J usage is TRBJ1-2; tentatively, D is TRBD1 (5 bases). The germline gives CDR1 SGHDT, CDR2 YYEEEE. The CDR3 is 13 amino acids. Trimming took 2 bases from V and 6 from J, leaving 11 bases between them. The CDR3 here is CASSFSQGNGYTF. CDR3 DNA sequence: TGTGCCAGCAGCTTTTCGCAGGGTAATGGCTACACCTTC. Full variable domain (missing parts from reference TRBV5-6 and TRBJ1-2): DAGVTQSPTHLIKTRGQQVTLRCSPKSGHDTVSWYQQALGQGPQFIFQYYEEEERQRGNFPDRFSGHQFPNYSSELNVNALLLGDSALYLCASSFSQGNGYTFGSGTRLTVV.

The chain is built from TRBV6-5 and TRBJ2-1, with 12 bases that match TRBD2. The trim removed 8 bases at V and 2 bases at J, leaving 4 bases unmatched. CDR1 and CDR2 from the germline V gene are MNHEY and SVGAGI. The CDR3 is 15 amino acids. This chain's CDR3 is CASRLAGAPYNEQFF. CDR3 bases: TGTGCCAGCCGACTAGCGGGAGCCCCCTACAATGAGCAGTTCTTC.

The rearrangement uses TRBV2 and TRBJ2-5; TRBD2 aligns across 8 bases. V dropped 1 base and J dropped 0; count of bases not matched to a gene: 13. This CDR3 has 19 residues. CDR1 is SNHLY, CDR2 FYNNEI, per germline. CDR3 nucleotide sequence: TGTGCCAGCAGTGAAGGAGGGGGGGTAGCGGGGATGAACCAAGAGACCCAGTACTTC. Amino acids: CASSEGGGVAGMNQETQYF.

The sample holds a few counts of this clone. The genes are TRBV6-1 and TRBJ1-1; D might be TRBD1 (5 bases). Germline CDR1 MNHNS, CDR2 SASEGT. Trimming stripped 4 bases from V and 6 bases from J, with 15 bases between. The CDR3 loop spans 14 amino acids. DNA of the CDR3: TGTGCCAGCAGTGTAGGCAGGGTAGGCGCTGAAGCTTTCTTT. It encodes CASSVGRVGAEAFF.

This clone occurred once. The sample holds other DNA sequences that translate to the same CDR3. The genes are TRBV2 and TRBJ1-1, with D perhaps TRBD1 (5 bases). Germline CDR1 SNHLY, CDR2 FYNNEI. Trimming pared 7 bases from V and 11 bases from J, leaving 17 bases between. The CDR3 is 12 amino acids. CDR3 sequence reads: CASTPSGEGAFF. DNA of the CDR3: TGTGCCAGCACCCCGTCCGGGGAGGGGGCTTTCTTT. The full variable domain, rest sourced from reference TRBV2 and TRBJ1-1, is EPEVTQTPSHQVTQMGQEVILRCVPISNHLYFYWYRQILGQKVEFLVSFYNNEISEKSEIFDDQFSVERPDGSNFTLKIRSTKLEDSAMYFCASTPSGEGAFFGQGTRLTVV.

The genes are TRBV28 and TRBJ2-7, with D possibly TRBD1 on 5 matching bases. Germline V gene data show CDR1 as MDHEN and CDR2 as SYDVKM. The CDR3 length is 14 residues. V was cut by 6 bases and J by 6 bases, with 18 bases left in between. The CDR3 DNA reads TGTGCCAGCAGGTCCATGCAGGGCTGGGTCGAGCAGTACTTC. It encodes CASRSMQGWVEQYF.

The sample holds a few counts of this clone. Here the CDR3 reads CASRGTGTYEQYF. CDR3 DNA sequence: TGTGCCAGCAGGGGGACAGGGACCTACGAGCAGTACTTC. The chain is built from TRBV2 and TRBJ2-7, with TRBD1 matching over 9 bases. This CDR3 is built from 13 residues. Germline CDR1 is SNHLY and CDR2 is FYNNEI. Trimming at V came to 6 bases and at J to 2 bases, leaving 2 bases not matched to a gene.

The CDR3 reads CASSPGLAGGNEQFF. The CDR3 DNA reads TGTGCCAGCAGTCCGGGACTAGCGGGGGGCAATGAGCAGTTCTTC. This chain connects TRBV7-7 to TRBJ2-1; 15 nucleotides agree with TRBD2. Germline V gene data show CDR1 as SSHAT and CDR2 as FNYEAQ (reference sequence). The CDR3 consists of 15 residues. Unmatched junction bases numbered 3, after V lost 6 bases and J lost 6 bases.

This clone has only a few counts. V and J are TRBV19 and TRBJ1-4, with unresolved D. CDR3 length: 15 amino acids. The V end was cut by 4 bases, the J end by 5 bases, with 14 bases between. CDR1 and CDR2 (germline): LNHDA, SQIVND (reference sequence). In DNA, the CDR3 is TGTGCCAGTAGTACCGACGGAGTTGAAAATGAAAAACTGTTTTTT. This translates into CASSTDGVENEKLFF. Supplemented by reference TRBV19 and TRBJ1-4, the full variable domain reads DGGITQSPKYLFRKEGQNVTLSCEQNLNHDAMYWYRQDPGQGLRLIYYSQIVNDFQKGDIAEGYSVSREKKESFPLTVTSAQKNPTAFYLCASSTDGVENEKLFFGSGTQLSVL.

CDR3 sequence reads: CASSYGSLDRGEAFF. The DNA of the CDR3 is TGTGCCAGCAGTTACGGGTCCTTGGACAGGGGTGAAGCTTTCTTT. The chain is built from TRBV6-5 and TRBJ1-1; TRBD1 agrees at 9 bases. The V gene end was trimmed by 2 bases and the J gene end by 7 bases; junction bases not matched to a gene: 8. The CDR3 spans 15 residues. Germline-derived CDR1 and CDR2 are MNHEY and SVGAGI.

CDR3 nucleotide sequence: TGTGCCAGCAGCCCCCGGGGACAGGCGAAATTCTTC. It is translated as CASSPRGQAKFF. This rearrangement joins TRBV5-4 to TRBJ2-1, with 8 nucleotides matching TRBD1. Losses at the gene ends were 4 bases for V and 16 bases for J; bases not matched to a gene: 10. Per germline, CDR1 SGHNT and CDR2 YYREEE (reference sequence). This CDR3 comprises 12 residues. Drawing the rest from reference TRBV5-4 and TRBJ2-1, the complete variable domain is ETGVTQSPTHLIKTRGQQVTLRCSSQSGHNTVSWYQQALGQGPQFIFQYYREEENGRGNFPPRFSGLQFPNYSSELNVNALELDDSALYLCASSPRGQAKFFGPGTRLTVL.

V usage is TRBV27 and J usage is TRBJ1-3; no firm D call. V gave up 3 bases and J gave up 0 bases, with 3 bases separating them. The CDR3 is made up of 13 amino acids. Germline V CDR1 and CDR2: MNHEY, SMNVEV (reference sequence). CDR3 protein: CASSFSSGNTIYF. The CDR3 DNA reads as TGTGCCAGCAGTTTCAGCTCTGGAAACACCATATATTTT.

This clone occurred once. The CDR3 loop reads CASKGDRGRYPYEQYF. CDR3 DNA: TGTGCCAGCAAAGGGGACAGGGGGAGGTACCCCTACGAGCAGTACTTC. The chain combines TRBV27 with TRBJ2-7; 11 bases agree with TRBD1. J gave up 2 bases and V 7 bases, and 10 bases lay outside the gene matches. Germline assignment: CDR1 MNHEY and CDR2 SMNVEV (reference sequence). The CDR3 is 16 residues long.